This T cell receptor (beta chain) was found in a study of immune evolution from preneoplasia to lung adenocarcinoma. Study as a whole: HLA loss of heterozygosity: under 7.5% AIS, approximately 15% MIA, about 35% ADC, none AAH. General study points: Top clone share appeared to fall from AAH through AIS, MIA, adenocarcinoma. Highest clonality occurred in KRAS-mutant, not EGFR-mutant or double wild-type, nodules.

TCRdb keeps only in-frame clones here, not all; method: immunoSEQ multiplex PCR. The sample includes over 4,000 clones, under 85% of them seen just once. This CDR3 spans 14 amino acids. Germline V lookup: CDR1 GTSNPN, CDR2 SVGIG (reference sequence). Trimming removed 2 bases at V and 1 base at J, with 11 bases between. Notes on this clone: Antigen: not known.

Nucleic acids came from premalignant or tumor cells enriched by macro-dissection. This chain uses TRBV30 with TRBJ1-1; D unclear. The sample comprised FFPE minimally invasive lung adenocarcinoma tissue. This sequence originates from a person in their sixties or seventies with lung adenocarcinoma. The CDR3 loop reads CAWSLLRGNTEAFF. CDR3 nucleotides: TGTGCCTGGAGTCTACTAAGAGGGAACACTGAAGCTTTCTTT.